Below are 23 T cell receptor beta chains sequenced from a single sample in a study of T cell changes during pregnancy in multiple sclerosis. Only in-frame clones appear in the TCRdb table, and some are missing; sequencing was by immunoSEQ multiplex PCR. The sample has tens of thousands of clones, approximately 92% seen once. The source material was CD4+ T cells from peripheral blood mononuclear cells, sampled in the second trimester of pregnancy. The receptors here all came from a female donor in good health, enrolled as a control in a pregnancy study.

DNA for the CDR3: TGCAGTGCTAGGTTGAGGGAAAAACTGTTTTTT. Protein sequence: CSARLREKLFF. V gene TRBV20-1 combines with J gene TRBJ1-4; D uncertain. The V end was cut by 3 bases, the J end by 8 bases, with 7 bases between. This CDR3 contains 11 residues. Germline V gene lookup returns CDR1 DFQATT and CDR2 SNEGSKA (reference sequence).

The chain recombines TRBV10-2 with TRBJ2-3, with a tentative D call TRBD2 (6 bases). V was trimmed by 8 bases and J by 3 bases, leaving 12 bases between them. The CDR3 sequence is 13 residues long. CDR1 is WSHSY and CDR2 is SAAADI in the germline V gene. The CDR3 loop is CASHLGGTDTQYF. CDR3 nucleotide sequence: TGCGCCAGCCACTTGGGGGGAACAGATACGCAGTATTTT.

The gene calls are TRBV4-3 and TRBJ1-1; 9 bases are a match to TRBD1. The CDR3 is 14 amino acids. V shed 4 bases, J shed 3 bases, and the junction held 3 bases outside the gene matches. Per germline, CDR1 LGHNA and CDR2 YSLEER. CDR3 sequence (DNA): TGCGCCAGCAGCCGGTGGGACAGGGACACTGAAGCTTTCTTT. Amino acids: CASSRWDRDTEAFF.

This clone was seen once. This chain links TRBV9 with TRBJ2-5; TRBD2 agrees at 8 bases. Germline V gives CDR1 SGDLS, CDR2 YYNGEE. This CDR3 is 15 amino acids long. J was trimmed by 0 bases and V by 3 bases; bases with no gene match: 4. In DNA form, the CDR3 reads TGTGCCAGCAGCGGGGCTAGCGGGTACCAAGAGACCCAGTACTTC. Translating gives CASSGASGYQETQYF.

The V gene is TRBV15, the J gene TRBJ2-3; D remains unclear. V dropped 4 bases and J dropped 4 bases, with 12 bases sitting between them. CDR1 and CDR2 from the germline V gene are LNHNV and YYDKDF (reference sequence). The CDR3 runs to 14 residues. CDR3 in DNA: TGTGCCACCAGCATCGGCCGGGTCTCAGATACGCAGTATTTT. This codes for CATSIGRVSDTQYF.

This chain joins TRBV4-1 and TRBJ2-4, with 7 bases that match TRBD2. Germline lookup yields CDR1 MGHRA and CDR2 YSYEKL. CDR3 size: 16 residues. After removal of 8 bases from V and 1 base from J, the junction contained 11 bases not matched to a gene. CDR3 sequence (DNA): TGCGCCAGCGCGGGGGTTGGGTTCCTGGCCAAAAACATTCAGTACTTC. It codes for CASAGVGFLAKNIQYF.

V is TRBV6-1 and J is TRBJ2-5; TRBD2 aligns across 8 bases. Per the germline V gene, CDR1 is MNHNS and CDR2 is SASEGT. V trimming: 8 bases; J trimming: 3 bases; junction bases outside the gene matches: 8. The CDR3 has 14 amino acids. The DNA of the CDR3 is TGTGCCAGCGGAGGGACCGGGGGGGAAGAGACCCAGTACTTC. As protein: CASGGTGGEETQYF.

The gene calls are TRBV18 and TRBJ2-3, with TRBD2 matching over 7 bases. The CDR3 runs to 16 residues. Trimming at V came to 3 bases and at J to 2 bases, leaving 8 bases not matched to a gene. The germline gives CDR1 KGHSH, CDR2 LQKENI. CDR3 protein: CASSPVEAGATDTQYF. The CDR3 coding sequence is TGTGCCAGCTCACCGGTGGAGGCGGGAGCCACAGATACGCAGTATTTT.

The CDR3 region has the DNA TGTGCCATCAGTGAGGCAGAGGGTGGGCAGTTCTTC. This codes for CAISEAEGGQFF. The chain combines TRBV10-3 with TRBJ2-1, with D possibly matching TRBD2 (5 bases). The CDR3 has 12 amino acids. Germline V gene data show CDR1 as ENHRY and CDR2 as SYGVKD. V lost 2 bases to trimming and J lost 12 bases, with 11 bases between them.

This clone appeared a few times. The chain uses TRBV19 and TRBJ2-7; 11 nucleotides match TRBD2. The CDR3 contains 15 residues. Unmatched junction bases numbered 2, after V lost 4 bases and J lost 0 bases. Germline V gives CDR1 LNHDA, CDR2 SQIVND (reference sequence). The CDR3 loop is CASSTTSGSSYEQYF. The CDR3 coding sequence is TGTGCCAGTAGTACAACTAGCGGGAGCTCCTACGAGCAGTACTTC.

The chain recombines TRBV7-9 with TRBJ2-1; 13 bases agree with TRBD2. The CDR3 totals 17 residues. In germline, CDR1 is SEHNR, CDR2 FQNEAQ (reference sequence). V dropped 4 bases and J dropped 8; count of bases not matched to a gene: 11. CDR3 bases: TGTGCCAGCAGCTCCGGACTAGCGGGAGAAGGGGGCGATGAGCAGTTCTTC. Translated, it gives CASSSGLAGEGGDEQFF.

The V and J genes are TRBV2 and TRBJ2-6; possibly TRBD1 for D (7 bases). V was shortened by 7 bases and J by 2 bases, with 15 bases between the two germline ends. The germline V gene encodes CDR1 SNHLY and CDR2 FYNNEI. This CDR3 spans 16 amino acids. In DNA form, the CDR3 reads TGTGCCAGCACCTCGGAGGGGGCGGCTGGGGCCAACGTCCTGACTTTC. Residues: CASTSEGAAGANVLTF. Full variable domain (outside the CDR3, taken from reference TRBV2 and TRBJ2-6): EPEVTQTPSHQVTQMGQEVILRCVPISNHLYFYWYRQILGQKVEFLVSFYNNEISEKSEIFDDQFSVERPDGSNFTLKIRSTKLEDSAMYFCASTSEGAAGANVLTFGAGSRLTVL.

This clone has only a few counts. This chain uses TRBV7-9 with TRBJ1-2; 9 bases align to TRBD1. The CDR3 spans 14 residues. J gave up 8 bases and V 4 bases, and 8 bases lay outside the gene matches. Germline V CDR1 and CDR2: SEHNR, FQNEAQ (reference sequence). The CDR3 sequence is CASSSELTGGGYTF. The CDR3 DNA follows: TGTGCCAGCAGCTCCGAGCTTACAGGGGGCGGCTACACCTTC.

CDR3 sequence: CASSPDRGSQPQHF. The CDR3 coding sequence is TGCGCCAGCAGCCCTGACAGGGGCAGTCAGCCCCAGCATTTT. The gene calls are TRBV5-1 and TRBJ1-5; 8 positions match TRBD1. J lost 6 bases, V lost 4 bases, and 6 bases had no gene match. Germline-derived CDR1 and CDR2 are SGHRS and YFSETQ. The CDR3 is 14 amino acids.

The chain employs TRBV7-3 and TRBJ2-3; 7 bases fit TRBD2. V gave up 5 bases and J gave up 0 bases; unmatched junction bases: 5. Germline V gene lookup returns CDR1 SGHTA and CDR2 FQGTGA. The CDR3 is 15 amino acids. CDR3 sequence: CASSLGLGSTDTQYF. The CDR3, as DNA: TGTGCCAGCAGCCTCGGACTAGGTAGCACAGATACGCAGTATTTT.

The rearrangement links TRBV25-1 to TRBJ1-1; D uncertain. CDR3 length: 15 amino acids. CDR1 is MGHDK, CDR2 SYGVNS, per germline. The ends were cut back, 0 bases at V and 6 bases at J, with 14 bases in the middle. CDR3 loop: CASSEYKGGLAEAFF. The CDR3 coding sequence is TGTGCCAGCAGTGAATATAAGGGAGGACTCGCTGAAGCTTTCTTT. The complete variable domain, with remaining parts taken from reference TRBV25-1 and TRBJ1-1, reads EADIYQTPRYLVIGTGKKITLECSQTMGHDKMYWYQQDPGMELHLIHYSYGVNSTEKGDLSSESTVSRIRTEHFPLTLESARPSHTSQYLCASSEYKGGLAEAFFGQGTRLTVV.

V is TRBV10-3 and J is TRBJ2-7; 9 nucleotides align to TRBD1. Germline CDR1 reads ENHRY; CDR2 reads SYGVKD. The ends lost 7 bases at V and 4 bases at J; junction bases unmatched: 14. CDR3 length: 16 residues. The CDR3 coding sequence is TGTGCCATCATGCGCAAGGGACAGGGTGATCTTTACGAGCAGTACTTC. It specifies CAIMRKGQGDLYEQYF.

This chain connects TRBV27 to TRBJ2-1; possibly TRBD1 for D (5 bases). Trimming left V 1 base short and J 5 bases short, with 18 bases between. Germline-derived CDR1 and CDR2 are MNHEY and SMNVEV (reference sequence). The CDR3 length is 17 residues. The CDR3 coding sequence is TGTGCCAGCAGTTTATTACAGGCGAAGGCTTTTGACAATGAGCAGTTCTTC. This translates into CASSLLQAKAFDNEQFF.

This clone showed up just a few times. V is TRBV6-5 and J is TRBJ1-5; no clear D gene. This CDR3 region has 13 residues. The ends were cut back, 8 bases at V and 9 bases at J, with 17 bases in the middle. CDR1 is MNHEY, CDR2 SVGAGI, per germline. CDR3 bases: TGTGCCAGCCGAATCGACCCACAGTGGCCCCAGCATTTT. Amino acids: CASRIDPQWPQHF.

CDR3 amino acids: CASSPPGGNGYTF. The CDR3 DNA follows: TGTGCCAGCTCACCACCGGGAGGGAATGGCTACACCTTC. The rearrangement links TRBV18 to TRBJ1-2; D not certain. The germline V gene has CDR1 KGHSH and CDR2 LQKENI. The CDR3 runs 13 residues. Trimming cost V 0 bases and J 6 bases, with 8 bases left between them.

J is TRBJ1-5 and V is TRBV27; D not certain. Germline V CDR1 and CDR2: MNHEY, SMNVEV (reference sequence). V lost 6 bases and J lost 7, with 13 bases in between. The CDR3 contains 13 residues. The CDR3: CASRYTIHQPQHF. For the CDR3, the DNA is TGTGCCAGCAGATACACCATCCACCAGCCCCAGCATTTT.

The chain recombines TRBV6-1 with TRBJ2-7; D is perhaps TRBD1 (6 bases). Germline V lookup: CDR1 MNHNS, CDR2 SASEGT. This CDR3 has 12 residues. Trimming pared 5 bases from V and 4 bases from J, leaving 9 bases between. The CDR3: CASSLTGYEQYF. CDR3 in DNA: TGTGCCAGCAGTCTTACAGGGTACGAGCAGTACTTC.

The gene calls are TRBV19 and TRBJ2-1, with a possible D match to TRBD2 (6 bases). The ends were cut back, 4 bases at V and 6 bases at J, with 13 bases in the middle. The CDR3 is 14 amino acids. Germline V gene lookup returns CDR1 LNHDA and CDR2 SQIVND (reference sequence). The DNA for the CDR3 is TGTGCCAGTAGTACGGCGGGAAATGGCAATGAGCAGTTCTTC. Residues: CASSTAGNGNEQFF.